These 24 T cell receptor beta chains share one sample of origin, sequenced in a study of Ad26.COV2.S vaccination and SARS-CoV-2 variants. The table came from immunoSEQ multiplex PCR; TCRdb's copy has only in-frame clones and leaves some out. In the table there are around 450,000 clones, about 91% of which are singletons. The treatment: roughly 18 received Ad26.COV2.S at low or high dose, single or two shots; about 5 received placebo; per-sample allocation not given. Sampling took place 63 days after the first vaccine or placebo injection. The sample consisted of peripheral blood, taken in a trial of Ad26.COV2.S vaccine versus placebo. The receptors shown here come from a person aged 18 to 65 who received the Ad26.COV2.S COVID-19 vaccine or a placebo.

V usage is TRBV5-4 and J usage is TRBJ2-7; D gene unclear. CDR3 length equals 15 residues. From germline, CDR1 is SGHNT and CDR2 YYREEE (reference sequence). V lost 0 bases and J lost 3, with 13 bases in between. CDR3 amino acids: CASSLGPSRGYEQYF. The CDR3 DNA is TGTGCCAGCAGCTTGGGCCCATCGAGAGGCTACGAGCAGTACTTC. The full variable domain, rest sourced from reference TRBV5-4 and TRBJ2-7, is ETGVTQSPTHLIKTRGQQVTLRCSSQSGHNTVSWYQQALGQGPQFIFQYYREEENGRGNFPPRFSGLQFPNYSSELNVNALELDDSALYLCASSLGPSRGYEQYFGPGTRLTVT.

The sample holds a few counts of this clone. The chain joins TRBV7-3 to TRBJ2-7; D may be TRBD1 (6 bases). Trimming removed 2 bases from V and 0 bases from J, with 8 bases in between. Looked up from germline, CDR1 is SGHTA and CDR2 is FQGTGA. CDR3 length: 14 residues. The DNA for the CDR3 is TGTGCCAGCAGCTTAGGCAGGGGCTCCTACGAGCAGTACTTC. It translates to CASSLGRGSYEQYF.

The genes are TRBV25-1 and TRBJ2-6; D remains unclear. Between the trimmed V and J ends, which lost 4 bases and 0 bases, there was a span of 10 bases. The CDR3 runs 16 residues. The germline V gene encodes CDR1 MGHDK and CDR2 SYGVNS. The CDR3 is CASSGRHFSGANVLTF. CDR3 DNA sequence: TGTGCCAGCAGTGGGAGACACTTCTCTGGGGCCAACGTCCTGACTTTC.

The chain couples TRBV11-3 to TRBJ2-7; weak D call: TRBD2 (5 bases). The CDR3 covers 13 residues. CDR1 is SGHNT and CDR2 is YENEEA in the germline V gene. Trimming removed 5 bases from V and 4 bases from J, with 12 bases in between. In DNA form, the CDR3 reads TGTGCCAGCAGCATGAGGGAAGGGTACGAGCAGTACTTC. Residues: CASSMREGYEQYF.

The chain links TRBV27 to TRBJ2-3, with D unclear. CDR3 length equals 14 residues. The ends were cut back, 2 bases at V and 6 bases at J, with 12 bases in the middle. Germline values: CDR1 MNHEY, CDR2 SMNVEV (reference sequence). CDR3 bases: TGTGCCAGCAGTTTAGGGAATTTGGTGGATACGCAGTATTTT. This encodes CASSLGNLVDTQYF.

This chain connects TRBV20-1 to TRBJ2-3, with D tentatively TRBD2 (7 bases). This CDR3 has 16 residues. Germline V lookup: CDR1 DFQATT, CDR2 SNEGSKA (reference sequence). V shed 3 bases and J shed 6 bases, with 22 bases lying between them. In nucleotides, the CDR3 is TGCAGTGCTAGTCCTCCTTTGGGGGGGCCTCAGGATACGCAGTATTTT. It codes for CSASPPLGGPQDTQYF.

The gene calls are TRBV5-4 and TRBJ1-6, with 8 bases lining up with TRBD1. V trimming: 3 bases; J trimming: 9 bases; junction bases outside the gene matches: 5. The germline gives CDR1 SGHNT, CDR2 YYREEE (reference sequence). The CDR3 contains 14 residues. CDR3 DNA: TGTGCCAGCAGCTCGACAGGGGTTAGTTCACCCCTCCACTTT. It codes for CASSSTGVSSPLHF.

This clone was detected a few times. The chain carries TRBV28 and TRBJ1-6; D perhaps matches TRBD1 (5 bases). This CDR3 region has 12 residues. Between the trimmed V and J ends, which lost 6 bases and 19 bases, there was a span of 19 bases. CDR1 MDHEN and CDR2 SYDVKM come from the germline V gene. The CDR3 region has the DNA TGTGCCAGCAGATTACAGCCGGGACCTATGCACTTT. Translated: CASRLQPGPMHF.

The V call is TRBV24-1, the J call TRBJ1-2; possible D gene TRBD1, 6 bases. The germline CDR1 and CDR2 sequences are KGHDR and SFDVKD. CDR3 length: 13 amino acids. Trimming took 3 bases from V and 11 from J, leaving 15 bases between them. CDR3 in amino acids: CATSDAGYRDYTF. CDR3 coding DNA: TGTGCCACCAGTGATGCCGGGTACAGGGATTACACCTTC.

This clone is a singleton in its sample. The chain uses TRBV6-1 and TRBJ2-5; 10 nucleotides align to TRBD1. The CDR3 runs to 18 residues. Germline V CDR1 and CDR2: MNHNS, SASEGT. After removal of 1 base from V and 2 bases from J, the junction contained 10 bases not matched to a gene. The CDR3 DNA is TGTGCCAGCAGTGAAGATCACCCGGGACAGGGGTTTCAAGAGACCCAGTACTTC. Residues: CASSEDHPGQGFQETQYF.

This rearrangement joins TRBV5-1 to TRBJ1-4; tentatively, D is TRBD1 (5 bases). In germline, CDR1 is SGHRS, CDR2 YFSETQ. V gave up 4 bases and J gave up 3 bases, with 22 bases separating them. The CDR3 loop spans 18 amino acids. The CDR3 nucleotides are TGCGCCAGCAGCCCCTGGGACTCTAGGGCGGGATCTAATGAAAAACTGTTTTTT. This gives the protein CASSPWDSRAGSNEKLFF.

The CDR3, as DNA: TGTGCCATCAGTGCTCAGCCGAGCTCCTACGAGCAGTACTTC. Protein product: CAISAQPSSYEQYF. V is TRBV10-3 and J is TRBJ2-7; D remains unclear. The length of the CDR3 is 14 residues. Trimming took 4 bases from V and 0 from J, leaving 10 bases between them. CDR1 is ENHRY and CDR2 is SYGVKD in the germline V gene.

This rearrangement joins TRBV5-1 to TRBJ1-1; D is uncertain. Germline lookup yields CDR1 SGHRS and CDR2 YFSETQ. Trimming removed 0 bases at V and 8 bases at J, with 8 bases between. The CDR3 contains 12 residues. CDR3 in DNA: TGCGCCAGCAGCTTGGAGAAACAGGAAGCTTTCTTT. It codes for CASSLEKQEAFF.

This sequence joins TRBV12-3 or TRBV12-4 and TRBJ2-3, with D perhaps given as TRBD1 or TRBD2 (5 bases each). This CDR3 is 13 amino acids long. Trimming stripped 0 bases from V and 4 bases from J, with 5 bases between. Here the CDR3 DNA reads TGTGCCAGCAGTTTAGCGGGGGCAGATACGCAGTATTTT. This encodes CASSLAGADTQYF.

The chain combines TRBV3-1 (or the pseudogene TRBV3-2) with TRBJ2-1; TRBD1 is a possible D gene (6 bases). CDR3 length: 15 amino acids. Germline CDR1 is LGHDT and CDR2 is YNNKEL (reference sequence). The V end lost 1 base, the J end lost 7 bases, and 14 bases lay between the germline ends. The CDR3 is CASSQVIRGSNEQFF. CDR3 coding DNA: TGTGCCAGCAGCCAAGTAATTAGGGGGTCTAATGAGCAGTTCTTC.

The chain employs TRBV27 and TRBJ1-1; D might be TRBD1 (6 bases). Germline lookup yields CDR1 MNHEY and CDR2 SMNVEV (reference sequence). The CDR3 is made up of 14 amino acids. V dropped 5 bases and J dropped 4 bases, with 14 bases sitting between them. CDR3 in DNA: TGTGCCAGCAGTGCCACAGGGTTTAGCACTGAAGCTTTCTTT. It is translated as CASSATGFSTEAFF.

This chain joins TRBV2 and TRBJ2-5, with 12 positions matching TRBD2. V lost 0 bases, J lost 4 bases, and 6 bases stayed unmatched. CDR1 is SNHLY and CDR2 is FYNNEI in the germline V gene. This CDR3 spans 17 amino acids. The CDR3, as DNA: TGTGCCAGCAGTGAAGCGTCTAGCGGGGGGGCGGGAGAGACCCAGTACTTC. Encoded protein: CASSEASSGGAGETQYF.

The CDR3 loop reads CASSSKGESPLHF. As DNA, the CDR3 is TGTGCCAGCAGCTCAAAGGGGGAATCACCCCTCCACTTT. The gene calls are TRBV7-2 and TRBJ1-6; D possibly corresponds to TRBD1 (6 bases). Trimming cost V 4 bases and J 10 bases, with 11 bases left between them. This CDR3 has 13 residues. Germline lookup yields CDR1 SGHTA and CDR2 FQGNSA.

V gene TRBV14 combines with J gene TRBJ2-7, with D uncertain. Germline V gene lookup returns CDR1 SGHDN and CDR2 FVKESK. The CDR3 covers 14 residues. V was shortened by 1 base and J by 2 bases, with 9 bases between the two germline ends. CDR3 protein: CASSQGLGAYEQYV. The CDR3 coding sequence is TGTGCCAGCAGCCAAGGCCTTGGGGCCTACGAGCAGTACGTC.

The rearrangement joins TRBV28 to TRBJ1-2; D ambiguous. CDR1 and CDR2 (germline): MDHEN, SYDVKM. Trimming stripped 6 bases from V and 5 bases from J, with 13 bases between. The CDR3 length is 13 residues. CDR3 nucleotide sequence: TGTGCCAGCAGGAATGGTGGGCGGTATGGCTACACCTTC. Protein product: CASRNGGRYGYTF.

This clone was detected only once. The chain links TRBV15 to TRBJ1-5, with 8 positions matching TRBD1. This CDR3 region has 15 residues. After removal of 8 bases from V and 6 bases from J, the junction contained 12 bases not matched to a gene. Germline CDR1 LNHNV, CDR2 YYDKDF (reference sequence). CDR3 sequence (DNA): TGTGCCACCGGAAGAGGACAGGGTGGGGGTCAGCCCCAGCATTTT. Protein sequence: CATGRGQGGGQPQHF. Full variable domain (rest looked up from reference TRBV15 and TRBJ1-5): DAMVIQNPRYQVTQFGKPVTLSCSQTLNHNVMYWYQQKSSQAPKLLFHYYDKDFNNEADTPDNFQSRRPNTSFCFLDIRSPGLGDTAMYLCATGRGQGGGQPQHFGDGTRLSIL.

This chain joins TRBV5-6 and TRBJ2-2, with 11 bases fitting TRBD2. Germline CDR1 and CDR2: SGHDT and YYEEEE. V shed 4 bases and J 6 bases; nucleotides not matched to a gene: 5. This CDR3 is 15 amino acids long. The CDR3 region is CASSRIAGGPGELFF. CDR3 coding DNA: TGTGCCAGCAGCAGGATAGCGGGAGGGCCCGGGGAGCTGTTTTTT.

The chain links TRBV27 to TRBJ2-7, with 9 bases lining up with TRBD2. With 6 bases clipped from V and 4 bases from J, the junction kept 13 bases outside the gene matches. This CDR3 spans 16 amino acids. Germline V gene sequence: CDR1 MNHEY, CDR2 SMNVEV (reference sequence). CDR3: CASSPIAGEGIYEQYV. CDR3 DNA: TGTGCCAGCAGCCCCATAGCGGGAGAGGGAATTTACGAGCAGTACGTC.

The chain is built from TRBV11-3 and TRBJ1-5; TRBD1 is a possible D gene (5 bases). Germline V gives CDR1 SGHNT, CDR2 YENEEA. There are 15 residues in the CDR3. V lost 4 bases and J 3 bases, leaving 13 bases between the germline ends. The CDR3 reads CASSSGQGYNQPQHF. CDR3 DNA: TGTGCCAGCAGCTCTGGGCAGGGATACAATCAGCCCCAGCATTTT.